This TCR beta chain was found in a study of cytomegalovirus exposure and HLA in healthy donors. This clone has more than one count but fewer than ten. This PCR relied on a set of 60 Vbeta primers and 13 Jbeta primers. TCRdb's table, derived via immunoSEQ multiplex PCR, lists solely in-frame clones and lacks some. The data show roughly 150,000 clones, roughly 68% seen once. The V gene end was trimmed by 3 bases and the J gene end by 0 bases; junction bases not matched to a gene: 2. Germline V lookup: CDR1 SGHTA, CDR2 FQGTGA. The CDR3 spans 16 residues. This TCR came from a man aged 30-40 years in good health and CMV-seropositive. Sequencing used PBMCs. V is TRBV7-3 and J is TRBJ2-1; 10 bases agree with TRBD2. The CDR3 reads CASSFASGSSYNEQFF. As DNA, the CDR3 is TGTGCCAGCAGCTTTGCTAGCGGGAGCTCCTACAATGAGCAGTTCTTC.